This TCR beta chain came from a study of blood T cell repertoires in COVID-19. Study summary: Samples came from the United States, Italy and Spain, spanning acute and convalescent COVID-19. From T cells, B-cell-depleted T cells, or PBMCs came the material, which was cDNA or gDNA.

The cohort comprised adults aged about 18 to 100 years residing in under 30 US areas. Per the study methods: Nucleated cell counts were estimated from reference gene primer amplification. TCRdb keeps only in-frame clones here, not all; method: immunoSEQ multiplex PCR. D and trimming come from the DNA, and the V and J calls and clone size come from that table. The sample consists of 300,000 to 350,000 clones, 80% to 90% of them appearing once. There are 15 residues in the CDR3. Germline V gene lookup returns CDR1 KGHSH and CDR2 LQKENI. Trimming removed 4 bases from V and 0 bases from J, with 12 bases in between.

The receptor comes from a man under 40 who had recovered from COVID-19. The sample consisted of PBMCs or T cells enriched from blood (not recorded which). V is TRBV18 and J is TRBJ1-1, with D tentatively TRBD1 (6 bases). The CDR3 bases are TGTGCCAGCTCACAAGGACAGCATCTGAACACTGAAGCTTTCTTT. This gives the protein CASSQGQHLNTEAFF.